These T cell receptor beta chains were read from a single sample in a study of somatic mutations in cytotoxic T cells in rheumatoid arthritis. Libraries were prepared by immunoSEQ multiplex PCR; TCRdb keeps only in-frame clonotypes and omits some of them. The sample holds about 25,000 clones, under 75% seen once. Sequenced input: CD8+ T cells sorted from blood. These receptors were obtained from a woman aged 18-29 years in good health. Each CDR3 is given with its conserved first and last residue. The order of the fields is J gene, D gene, clone size, V gene, CDR3 protein, CDR3 DNA. The D gene is left open where the match is weak. The listing skips clone size in some rows; elsewhere it reads once, few, many or a size class.

>TRBJ2-6|.|.|TRBV27
CASSWGAAGANVLTF
TGTGCCAGCAGTTGGGGGGCCGCTGGGGCCAACGTCCTGACTTTC
>TRBJ1-1|.|.|TRBV5-6
CASSLGILSEHKGTEAFF
TGTGCCAGCAGCTTAGGAATCCTTTCGGAGCATAAGGGGACTGAAGCTTTCTTT
>TRBJ2-7|TRBD2|.|TRBV4-1
CASSQESTSGRTYEQYF
TGCGCCAGCAGCCAAGAGTCCACTAGCGGGAGAACCTACGAGCAGTACTTC
>TRBJ2-7|.|few|TRBV28
CASGLSGEQYF
TGTGCCAGCGGTCTATCAGGCGAGCAGTACTTC
>TRBJ2-2|.|.|TRBV10-3
CAISGTNAGELFF
TGTGCCATCAGTGGGACAAACGCCGGGGAGCTGTTTTTT
>TRBJ1-5|.|.|TRBV27
CASSGNRDISNQPQHF
TGTGCCAGCAGCGGTAACCGGGACATATCCAATCAGCCCCAGCATTTT
>TRBJ1-1|.|.|TRBV4-1
CASSQGPLTEAFF
TGCGCCAGCAGCCAAGGACCCCTCACTGAAGCTTTCTTT
>TRBJ2-2|.|.|TRBV5-6
CASSVNRDIHTGELFF
TGTGCCAGCAGCGTAAATCGGGACATACACACCGGGGAGCTGTTTTTT
>TRBJ1-5|.|.|TRBV28
CASTPQGSGQPQHF
TGTGCCAGCACCCCACAGGGATCGGGACAGCCCCAGCATTTT
>TRBJ1-2|.|.|TRBV18
CASSPPEEGWYGYTF
TGTGCCAGCTCACCCCCGGAGGAGGGTTGGTATGGCTACACCTTC
>TRBJ2-1|TRBD2|.|TRBV11-2
CASGLTGGPPSSYNEQFF
TGTGCCAGCGGCCTAACGGGAGGGCCTCCTAGCTCCTACAATGAGCAGTTCTTC
>TRBJ1-4|.|few|TRBV2
CASSETVWTNEKLFF
TGTGCCAGCAGTGAAACGGTTTGGACTAATGAAAAACTGTTTTTT
>TRBJ1-1|.|medium-sized|TRBV7-6
CASSLLQSTEAFF
TGTGCCAGCAGCTTATTACAGAGCACTGAAGCTTTCTTT
>TRBJ2-1|TRBD1|.|TRBV7-6
CVSSDLGTASYNEQFF
TGTGTCAGCAGCGACCTCGGGACAGCCTCCTACAATGAGCAGTTCTTC
>TRBJ2-3|TRBD2|.|TRBV28
CASTPGLAGGMDTQYF
TGTGCCAGCACCCCGGGACTAGCGGGGGGTATGGATACGCAGTATTTT
>TRBJ1-2|.|.|TRBV29-1
CSVDLTPYGYTF
TGCAGCGTTGATCTGACTCCCTATGGCTACACCTTC
>TRBJ1-1|.|.|TRBV5-1
CASSLQGLHTEAFF
TGCGCCAGCAGCCTCCAGGGTCTTCACACTGAAGCTTTCTTT
>TRBJ2-1|.|.|TRBV5-8
CASSPGWNEQFF
TGTGCCAGCAGTCCAGGGTGGAATGAGCAGTTCTTC
>TRBJ2-5|.|.|TRBV6-1
CASSEALDTGWETQYF
TGTGCCAGCAGTGAAGCGCTTGACACAGGCTGGGAGACCCAGTACTTC
>TRBJ2-1|.|once|TRBV13
CASSLPGPGGIYNEQFF
TGTGCCAGCAGCTTACCCGGCCCTGGGGGGATATACAATGAGCAGTTCTTC
>TRBJ2-7|TRBD1|medium-sized|TRBV10-2
CASRRQGSGQYF
TGCGCCAGCAGACGACAGGGTTCGGGGCAGTACTTC
>TRBJ2-7|.|few|TRBV27
CASSTVPAYEQYF
TGTGCCAGCAGTACAGTACCGGCCTACGAGCAGTACTTC
>TRBJ1-2|.|.|TRBV27
CASSLSHRDPYGYTF
TGTGCCAGCAGTTTATCGCACAGGGATCCGTATGGCTACACCTTC
>TRBJ1-3|.|.|TRBV28
CASSFKGADTIYF
TGTGCCAGCAGTTTTAAAGGGGCGGACACCATATATTTT
>TRBJ2-7|.|few|TRBV7-9
CASRVGYEQYF
TGTGCCAGCAGGGTGGGCTACGAGCAGTACTTC
>TRBJ2-3|TRBD2|.|TRBV7-9
CASSLIAGGADTQYF
TGTGCCAGCAGCTTAATAGCGGGGGGTGCAGATACGCAGTATTTT
>TRBJ2-1|TRBD2|.|TRBV12-5
CASGHSGTSYNEQFF
TGTGCTAGTGGTCATAGCGGGACTTCCTACAATGAGCAGTTCTTC
>TRBJ2-5|TRBD2|.|TRBV28
CASSSLTGTSGRSETQYF
TGTGCCAGCAGTTCCTTAACCGGGACTAGCGGGAGGTCAGAGACCCAGTACTTC
>TRBJ2-2|TRBD1|.|TRBV27
CASSPFRGTGELFF
TGTGCCAGCAGCCCCTTCAGGGGGACCGGGGAGCTGTTTTTT
>TRBJ2-2|TRBD1|.|TRBV10-3
CAISDPDRANTGELFF
TGTGCCATCAGTGACCCGGACAGGGCGAACACCGGGGAGCTGTTTTTT
>TRBJ1-1|.|.|TRBV7-8
CASSLGPNAFF
TGTGCCAGCAGCTTAGGACCGAATGCTTTCTTT
>TRBJ2-7|TRBD1|.|TRBV5-6
CASSAAATGDYEQYF
TGTGCCAGCAGCGCGGCGGCGACAGGGGACTACGAGCAGTACTTC
>TRBJ2-1|TRBD2|.|TRBV28
CASSWGSGRAFNEQFF
TGTGCCAGCAGTTGGGGTAGCGGGAGGGCTTTTAATGAGCAGTTCTTC
>TRBJ1-1|.|.|TRBV5-5
CASSWTVDTEAFF
TGTGCCAGCAGCTGGACAGTCGACACTGAAGCTTTCTTT
>TRBJ2-1|.|.|TRBV27
CASSLSQAGSYNEQFF
TGTGCCAGCAGTTTATCCCAGGCGGGGTCCTACAATGAGCAGTTCTTC
>TRBJ1-4|.|.|TRBV19
CASSILQLNEKLFF
TGTGCCAGTAGTATCCTACAGCTTAATGAAAAACTGTTTTTT
>TRBJ2-5|.|.|TRBV21-1
CASSKEGRETQYF
TGTGCCAGCAGCAAAGAAGGCAGGGAGACCCAGTACTTC
>TRBJ2-1|.|.|TRBV15
CATSRGYEGGNEQFF
TGTGCCACCAGCAGAGGGTACGAGGGGGGGAATGAGCAGTTCTTC
>TRBJ1-1|.|.|TRBV19
CASSGGALNTEAFF
TGTGCCAGTAGTGGGGGGGCCTTGAACACTGAAGCTTTCTTT
>TRBJ1-3|TRBD1|once|TRBV6-5
CASSPGQGVGNTIYF
TGTGCCAGCAGTCCAGGACAGGGAGTGGGAAACACCATATATTTT
>TRBJ2-1|TRBD2|.|TRBV10-1
CASSEGVGLAHNEQFF
TGCGCCAGCAGTGAGGGCGTGGGACTAGCTCACAATGAGCAGTTCTTC
>TRBJ2-1|TRBD2|.|TRBV27
CASSAGGSGDNEQFF
TGTGCCAGCTCCGCTGGGGGTAGCGGGGACAATGAGCAGTTCTTC
>TRBJ2-5|.|.|TRBV5-5
CASSLGNGETQYF
TGTGCCAGCAGCTTGGGAAATGGAGAGACCCAGTACTTC